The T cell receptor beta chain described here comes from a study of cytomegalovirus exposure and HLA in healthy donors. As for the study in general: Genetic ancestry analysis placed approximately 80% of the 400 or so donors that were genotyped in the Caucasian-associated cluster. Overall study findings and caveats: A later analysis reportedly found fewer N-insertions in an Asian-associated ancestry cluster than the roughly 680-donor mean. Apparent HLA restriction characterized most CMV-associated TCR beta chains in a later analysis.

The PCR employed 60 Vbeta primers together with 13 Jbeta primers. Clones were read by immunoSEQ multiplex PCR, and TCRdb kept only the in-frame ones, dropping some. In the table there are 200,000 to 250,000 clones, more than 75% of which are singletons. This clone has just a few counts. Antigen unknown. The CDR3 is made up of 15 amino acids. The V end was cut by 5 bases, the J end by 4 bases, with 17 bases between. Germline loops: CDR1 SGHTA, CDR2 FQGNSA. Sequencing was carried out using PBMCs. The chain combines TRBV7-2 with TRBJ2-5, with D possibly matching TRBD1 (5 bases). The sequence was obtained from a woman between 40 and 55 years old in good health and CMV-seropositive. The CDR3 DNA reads TGTGCCAGCAGCCCCCGTACAGGTTTGCGAGAGACCCAGTACTTC. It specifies CASSPRTGLRETQYF.